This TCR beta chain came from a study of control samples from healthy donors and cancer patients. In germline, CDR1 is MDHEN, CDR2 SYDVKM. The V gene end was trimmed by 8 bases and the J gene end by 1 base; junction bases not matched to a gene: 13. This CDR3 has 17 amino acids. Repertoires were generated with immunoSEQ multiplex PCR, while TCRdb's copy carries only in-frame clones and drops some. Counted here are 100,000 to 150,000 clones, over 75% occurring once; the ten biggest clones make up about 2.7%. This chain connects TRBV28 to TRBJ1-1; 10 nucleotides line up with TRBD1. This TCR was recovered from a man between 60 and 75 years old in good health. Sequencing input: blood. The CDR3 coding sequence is TGTGCCAGCGCCCCTTGGGACAGGGGAAACCAGAACACTGAAGCTTTCTTT. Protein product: CASAPWDRGNQNTEAFF.